The 18 T cell receptor beta chains below all came from one sample that was sequenced in a study of T-cell reconstitution after alpha-beta-depleted transplantation in children. Unique molecular identifiers were incorporated during preparation of the TCRbeta library. TCRdb re-analysed the PCR reads in MiXCR, keeping a single row per CDR3 protein. The data show over 200,000 distinct CDR3 sequences, roughly 11% seen once. The input for sequencing was PBMCs, taken before TCRalphabeta/CD19-depleted stem cell transplant. Every receptor here comes from a child less than two years old with acute myeloid leukemia, due to receive a stem cell transplant.

This clonotype has ten or more counts. The chain is built from TRBV20-1 and TRBJ1-5; 9 bases map to TRBD1. The CDR3 runs to 18 residues. V shed 0 bases, J shed 0 bases, and the junction held 9 bases outside the gene matches. Germline V gene data show CDR1 as DFQATT and CDR2 as SNEGSKA (reference sequence). The CDR3 region has the DNA TGCAGTGCTAGAGATCTGGGACAGGGCCGTTATAGCAATCAGCCCCAGCATTTT. Amino acids: CSARDLGQGRYSNQPQHF.

This clonotype was observed many times. This rearrangement joins TRBV20-1 to TRBJ2-7; 11 nucleotides align to TRBD2. The CDR3 has 15 amino acids. From germline, CDR1 is DFQATT and CDR2 SNEGSKA (reference sequence). The V gene end was trimmed by 3 bases and the J gene end by 3 bases; junction bases not matched to a gene: 7. Written as DNA, the CDR3 is TGCAGTGCTAGGATCCGACTAGCGGGGATCTACGAGCAGTACTTC. It specifies CSARIRLAGIYEQYF.

This clonotype was recorded many times. J is TRBJ1-1 and V is TRBV28; unclear D gene. Germline V gene data show CDR1 as MDHEN and CDR2 as SYDVKM. The CDR3 runs 14 residues. V dropped 4 bases and J dropped 6 bases, with 15 bases sitting between them. The DNA of the CDR3 is TGTGCCAGCAGTTCAGGCCGCCTGGAGGCTGAAGCTTTCTTT. Protein: CASSSGRLEAEAFF.

Regarding this clonotype: A clone one base away is much larger, so this may be a read error. The chain carries TRBV6-1 and TRBJ1-1, with 10 positions matching TRBD1. The CDR3 extends over 15 amino acids. Per the germline V gene, CDR1 is MNHNS and CDR2 is SASEGT. CDR3 in amino acids: CPSSGGQGKNTEAFF. CDR3 in DNA: TGTCCCAGCAGTGGGGGACAGGGGAAGAACACTGAAGCTTTCTTT.

This clonotype was counted many times. The gene calls are TRBV5-1 and TRBJ1-2; no clear D. Germline lookup yields CDR1 SGHRS and CDR2 YFSETQ. CDR3 length: 13 amino acids. Trimming removed 0 bases at V and 5 bases at J, with 8 bases between. The CDR3 bases are TGCGCCAGCAGCTTGGGAGGCGGATATGGCTACACCTTC. Encoded protein: CASSLGGGYGYTF.

The sample holds one count of this clonotype. A much larger clone differs by one base, so this may be a read error. The chain links TRBV6-4 to TRBJ2-5; 7 bases are shared with TRBD1. This CDR3 has 15 residues. Germline CDR1 is MRHNA and CDR2 is SNTAGT. The CDR3 DNA reads TGTGCCAGCCGGACAGGCTGGATTGGAGGAGAGGCCCAGTACTTC. Translating it yields CASRTGWIGGEAQYF.

This chain links TRBV28 with TRBJ2-2, with D possibly being TRBD2 (5 bases). V was shortened by 8 bases and J by 6 bases, with 16 bases between the two germline ends. The V gene's germline CDR1 is MDHEN and CDR2 SYDVKM. This CDR3 is 14 amino acids long. CDR3: CASSPGPGAGELFF. The CDR3 bases are TGTGCCAGCTCACCGGGCCCCGGGGCCGGGGAGCTGTTTTTT.

This clonotype was observed many times. The genes are TRBV12-3 or TRBV12-4 and TRBJ2-5; TRBD2 matches at 7 bases. The V segment lost 7 bases and the J segment 2 bases; nucleotides outside the gene matches: 19. The CDR3 runs to 18 residues. The CDR3 DNA reads TGTGCCAGCACCCACCTGGCGGGGGAGGCAATTGTACAAGAGACCCAGTACTTC. It specifies CASTHLAGEAIVQETQYF.

This clonotype was recorded at least ten times. V and J are TRBV21-1 and TRBJ1-4. TRBV21-1 is flagged as a pseudogene. The CDR3 consists of 11 residues. CDR3 bases: TGTGCCAGCAGATGGGCTGAAAAACTGTTTTTT. Its protein is CASRWAEKLFF.

This chain links TRBV11-3 with TRBJ2-5, with 7 bases lining up with TRBD2. The ends lost 4 bases at V and 5 bases at J; junction bases unmatched: 10. CDR1 and CDR2 (germline): SGHNT, YENEEA. The CDR3 length is 15 residues. Written as DNA, the CDR3 is TGTGCCAGCAGCTCCCTAGCGGTCACGGCTGAGACCCAGTACTTC. Its protein product is CASSSLAVTAETQYF.

This clonotype was counted many times. The chain recombines TRBV12-3 or TRBV12-4 with TRBJ2-1; the D gene is possibly TRBD2 (6 bases). The CDR3 loop spans 13 amino acids. The V end was cut by 7 bases, the J end by 9 bases, with 16 bases between. In DNA form, the CDR3 reads TGTGCCAGCAACGTCGGGGGAGTTGGTGAGCAGTTCTTC. It translates to CASNVGGVGEQFF.

This clonotype was seen only a few times. The CDR3 loop reads CASSPGHSDSPLHF. CDR3 nucleotides: TGTGCCAGCTCACCGGGACATTCGGATTCACCCCTCCACTTT. This rearrangement joins TRBV18 to TRBJ1-6, with a possible D match to TRBD1 (6 bases). Per the germline V gene, CDR1 is KGHSH and CDR2 is LQKENI. The CDR3 has 14 residues. The ends were cut back, 3 bases at V and 8 bases at J, with 11 bases in the middle. Combining the CDR3 with reference TRBV18 and TRBJ1-6 gives the whole variable domain NAGVMQNPRHLVRRRGQEARLRCSPMKGHSHVYWYRQLPEEGLKFMVYLQKENIIDESGMPKERFSAEFPKEGPSILRIQQVVRGDSAAYFCASSPGHSDSPLHFGNGTRLTVT.

This clonotype has at least ten counts. The chain combines TRBV20-1 with TRBJ2-3; 8 bases match TRBD2. V lost 1 base and J lost 1; bases outside the gene matches: 4. The CDR3 runs 15 residues. Germline values: CDR1 DFQATT, CDR2 SNEGSKA (reference sequence). CDR3 residues: CSARGLAGRTDTQYF. Here the CDR3 DNA reads TGCAGTGCTAGAGGGCTAGCGGGCCGCACAGATACGCAGTATTTT.

This clonotype was seen many times. The rearrangement links TRBV7-9 to TRBJ1-1, with TRBD1 matching over 8 bases. V shed 3 bases and J 3 bases; nucleotides not matched to a gene: 21. From germline, CDR1 is SEHNR and CDR2 FQNEAQ (reference sequence). The CDR3 is made up of 20 amino acids. The CDR3 sequence is CASSFFSGGAYIRADTEAFF. CDR3 bases: TGTGCCAGCAGCTTCTTTTCAGGGGGCGCTTATATCCGAGCGGACACTGAAGCTTTCTTT. The whole variable domain, remainder taken from reference TRBV7-9 and TRBJ1-1, is DTGVSQNPRHKITKRGQNVTFRCDPISEHNRLYWYRQTLGQGPEFLTYFQNEAQLEKSRLLSDRFSAERPKGSFSTLEIQRTEQGDSAMYLCASSFFSGGAYIRADTEAFFGQGTRLTVV.

Many counts were recorded for this clonotype. The genes are TRBV12-3 or TRBV12-4 and TRBJ2-1, with 10 positions matching TRBD2. The CDR3 length is 13 residues. Trimming took 7 bases from V and 6 from J; bases not matched to a gene: 3. Here the CDR3 reads CASNLAGVNEQFF. The CDR3 region has the DNA TGTGCCAGCAACCTAGCGGGAGTCAATGAGCAGTTCTTC.

In this sample, this clonotype turned up many times. The chain has TRBV29-1 and TRBJ2-2, with 8 nucleotides matching TRBD1. The CDR3 extends over 18 amino acids. The trim removed 3 bases at V and 1 base at J, leaving 13 bases unmatched. Germline CDR1 is SQVTM and CDR2 is ANQGSEA. This CDR3 reads CSVDLGYGTGENTGELFF. The CDR3 DNA reads as TGCAGCGTTGATTTGGGCTACGGGACAGGAGAGAACACCGGGGAGCTGTTTTTT.

This clonotype appeared many times. This chain uses TRBV12-3 or TRBV12-4 with TRBJ2-1, with D uncertain. The CDR3 covers 11 residues. V was trimmed by 5 bases and J by 6 bases, leaving 5 bases between them. CDR3 residues: CASSPSNEQFF. Here the CDR3 DNA reads TGTGCCAGCAGTCCTAGCAATGAGCAGTTCTTC.

A few counts support this clonotype. The chain has TRBV6-6 and TRBJ1-3; D is uncertain. V shed 5 bases and J shed 0 bases, with 11 bases lying between them. Per germline, CDR1 MNHNY and CDR2 SVGAGI (reference sequence). The CDR3 covers 15 residues. The CDR3 DNA reads as TGTGCCAGCAGTCTCCTCTTGAGCTCTGGAAACACCATATATTTT. Its protein product is CASSLLLSSGNTIYF.